A selection of T cell receptor beta chains follows, all from one sample in a study of blood T cell repertoires in COVID-19. Measured with immunoSEQ multiplex PCR; TCRdb has only the in-frame clones, and not every one. Here the sample spans about 400,000 clones, 70% to 90% being singletons. Sequencing input: PBMCs or T cells enriched from blood (not recorded which). All receptors derive from a woman between 18 and 30 years old with acute COVID-19. Both conserved end residues are part of each CDR3. The order of the fields is D gene, J gene, V gene, clone size, CDR3 DNA, CDR3 protein. D genes are given only for firm matches. The size field is filled for only some rows; it gives once, few, many or a size class.

d_gene: NA; j_gene: TRBJ2-7; v_gene: TRBV7-9; abundance: NA; CDR3nt: TGTGCCAGCAGCTTAGCGGGAGGTCACGAGCAGTACTTC; CDR3aa: CASSLAGGHEQYF
d_gene: NA; j_gene: TRBJ1-3; v_gene: TRBV5-5; abundance: once; CDR3nt: TGTGCCAGCAGCTTGCAATCCGAGTCTGGAAACACCATATATTTT; CDR3aa: CASSLQSESGNTIYF
d_gene: NA; j_gene: TRBJ2-3; v_gene: TRBV4-1; abundance: NA; CDR3nt: TGCGCCAGCAGCCAAGAAGCTAGCACAGATACGCAGTATTTT; CDR3aa: CASSQEASTDTQYF
d_gene: NA; j_gene: TRBJ1-2; v_gene: TRBV5-8; abundance: NA; CDR3nt: TGTGCCAGCAGTTCACCCCGGGGTATTTTTTCTGGCTACACCTTC; CDR3aa: CASSSPRGIFSGYTF
d_gene: TRBD2; j_gene: TRBJ2-2; v_gene: TRBV6-2/TRBV6-3; abundance: NA; CDR3nt: TGTGCCAGCAGTTACCGGACTAGCGGGGGTTCGAACACCGGGGAGCTGTTTTTT; CDR3aa: CASSYRTSGGSNTGELFF
d_gene: NA; j_gene: TRBJ2-1; v_gene: TRBV5-1; abundance: NA; CDR3nt: TGCGCCAGCAGCTTGGCTAATACACAGGGCAATGAGCAGTTCTTC; CDR3aa: CASSLANTQGNEQFF
d_gene: TRBD1; j_gene: TRBJ1-5; v_gene: TRBV19; abundance: NA; CDR3nt: TGTGCCAGTAGTATCGGACAGGGGAATCAGCCCCAGCATTTT; CDR3aa: CASSIGQGNQPQHF
d_gene: TRBD1; j_gene: TRBJ1-6; v_gene: TRBV9; abundance: NA; CDR3nt: TGTGCCAGCAGTTCGAATCGACAGGGGAATTCACCCCTCCACTTT; CDR3aa: CASSSNRQGNSPLHF
d_gene: NA; j_gene: TRBJ1-2; v_gene: TRBV19; abundance: NA; CDR3nt: TGTGCCACTTTAACCACCACAGGGTATGGCTACACCTTC; CDR3aa: CATLTTTGYGYTF
d_gene: TRBD1; j_gene: TRBJ2-7; v_gene: TRBV28; abundance: NA; CDR3nt: TGTGCCAGCAGTTTTACAGGGGGCAAGAACGAGCAGTACTTC; CDR3aa: CASSFTGGKNEQYF
d_gene: NA; j_gene: TRBJ2-1; v_gene: TRBV5-1; abundance: NA; CDR3nt: TGCGCCAGCAGCTTGGGCGGGGCGACATACAATGAGCAGTTCTTC; CDR3aa: CASSLGGATYNEQFF
d_gene: TRBD2; j_gene: TRBJ2-7; v_gene: TRBV6-6; abundance: NA; CDR3nt: TGTGCCAGCAGTTACGGTAGCGGGGCCACCGAAGAGCAGTACTTC; CDR3aa: CASSYGSGATEEQYF
d_gene: TRBD1; j_gene: TRBJ1-1; v_gene: TRBV5-1; abundance: NA; CDR3nt: TGCGCCAGCAGCCTACAGGACAGGCCGGAGACTGAAGCTTTCTTT; CDR3aa: CASSLQDRPETEAFF
d_gene: NA; j_gene: TRBJ2-7; v_gene: TRBV6-5; abundance: NA; CDR3nt: TGTGCCAGCAGTTCTAGTGGGCAGCGAAGGGGCTACGAGCAGTACTTC; CDR3aa: CASSSSGQRRGYEQYF
d_gene: TRBD2; j_gene: TRBJ2-1; v_gene: TRBV5-1; abundance: NA; CDR3nt: TGCGCCAGCAGCTTGGCCAAGAATAGCGGGGGGAGTAATGAGCAGTTCTTC; CDR3aa: CASSLAKNSGGSNEQFF
d_gene: NA; j_gene: TRBJ1-5; v_gene: TRBV4-3; abundance: NA; CDR3nt: TGCGCCAGCAGCGAAAGGGGAAATCAGCCCCAGCATTTT; CDR3aa: CASSERGNQPQHF
d_gene: TRBD1; j_gene: TRBJ1-2; v_gene: TRBV7-8; abundance: NA; CDR3nt: TGTGCCAGCAGCCTTCGGAAGGGACAGGCCTATGGCTACACCTTC; CDR3aa: CASSLRKGQAYGYTF
d_gene: TRBD1; j_gene: TRBJ2-3; v_gene: TRBV4-1; abundance: NA; CDR3nt: TGCGCCAGCAGCCAGACAGGGAAGAGGGCAGATACGCAGTATTTT; CDR3aa: CASSQTGKRADTQYF
d_gene: TRBD1; j_gene: TRBJ1-5; v_gene: TRBV28; abundance: NA; CDR3nt: TGTGCCAGCAGTTTCACCGACAGGGGCAATCAGCCCCAGCATTTT; CDR3aa: CASSFTDRGNQPQHF
d_gene: TRBD2; j_gene: TRBJ2-5; v_gene: TRBV5-1; abundance: NA; CDR3nt: TGCGCCAGCAGCGAAATGAACGGACTAGCGGGAGGAGAGACCCAGTACTTC; CDR3aa: CASSEMNGLAGGETQYF
d_gene: NA; j_gene: TRBJ2-1; v_gene: TRBV7-2; abundance: NA; CDR3nt: TGTGCCAGCAGCTTGACTAGAAATGAGCAGTTCTTC; CDR3aa: CASSLTRNEQFF
d_gene: NA; j_gene: TRBJ1-2; v_gene: TRBV2; abundance: NA; CDR3nt: TGTGCCAGCAGTGAATCCGGGGAAGTTCGTGGCTACACCTTC; CDR3aa: CASSESGEVRGYTF
d_gene: TRBD2; j_gene: TRBJ2-3; v_gene: TRBV28; abundance: NA; CDR3nt: TGTGCCAGCAGTTATAACCCTCGAGTTGGCGGGAGAGGTGTTCGCACAGATACGCAGTATTTT; CDR3aa: CASSYNPRVGGRGVRTDTQYF
d_gene: TRBD2; j_gene: TRBJ2-1; v_gene: TRBV6-5; abundance: NA; CDR3nt: TGTGCCAGCAGTTACTCTGGGCTAGCGGGAGGTGAGCAGTTCTTC; CDR3aa: CASSYSGLAGGEQFF
d_gene: TRBD2; j_gene: TRBJ2-5; v_gene: TRBV7-9; abundance: once; CDR3nt: TGTGCCAGCAGCTTACAGAAGCGGGGGGGCCGCGAGACCCAGTACTTC; CDR3aa: CASSLQKRGGRETQYF
d_gene: NA; j_gene: TRBJ2-2; v_gene: TRBV19; abundance: NA; CDR3nt: TGTGCCAGTAGTCCCTCGTGGGGTGGACAGACCGGGGAGCTGTTTTTT; CDR3aa: CASSPSWGGQTGELFF
d_gene: NA; j_gene: TRBJ1-1; v_gene: TRBV9; abundance: NA; CDR3nt: TGTGCCAGCAGCTCCTTACAGGGCACTGAAGCTTTCTTT; CDR3aa: CASSSLQGTEAFF
d_gene: TRBD1; j_gene: TRBJ2-5; v_gene: TRBV5-1; abundance: NA; CDR3nt: TGCGCCAGCAGCTGGACAGGGGAGACCCAAGAGACCCAGTACTTC; CDR3aa: CASSWTGETQETQYF
d_gene: TRBD1; j_gene: TRBJ2-5; v_gene: TRBV15; abundance: NA; CDR3nt: TGTGCCACATCCGGACAGGGGGGAGAGACCCAGTACTTC; CDR3aa: CATSGQGGETQYF
d_gene: NA; j_gene: TRBJ1-3; v_gene: TRBV25-1; abundance: NA; CDR3nt: TGTGCCAGCAGTGAATTCGGAGGGCAAGGAGGAAACACCATATATTTT; CDR3aa: CASSEFGGQGGNTIYF
d_gene: NA; j_gene: TRBJ1-2; v_gene: TRBV7-2; abundance: NA; CDR3nt: TGTGCCAGCAGCAATTCCTTGATGGAGACTAACTATGGCTACACCTTC; CDR3aa: CASSNSLMETNYGYTF
d_gene: TRBD2; j_gene: TRBJ2-2; v_gene: TRBV4-1; abundance: NA; CDR3nt: TGCGCCAGCAGCCAAGTAGCGGGGGTAGAAACCGGGGAGCTGTTTTTT; CDR3aa: CASSQVAGVETGELFF
d_gene: TRBD2; j_gene: TRBJ2-1; v_gene: TRBV28; abundance: NA; CDR3nt: TGTGCCAGCAGTTTAGGCGGGAGGGAAGATGAGCAGTTCTTC; CDR3aa: CASSLGGREDEQFF
d_gene: NA; j_gene: TRBJ1-1; v_gene: TRBV6-1; abundance: NA; CDR3nt: TGTGCCTCCAAGGGGGACACTGAAGCTTTCTTT; CDR3aa: CASKGDTEAFF
d_gene: NA; j_gene: TRBJ2-5; v_gene: TRBV4-1; abundance: NA; CDR3nt: TGCGCCAGCAGCCAAGATTGGAGTACACAAGAGACCCAGTACTTC; CDR3aa: CASSQDWSTQETQYF
d_gene: NA; j_gene: TRBJ2-7; v_gene: TRBV6-5; abundance: NA; CDR3nt: TGTGCCAGCAGAAAACCTGGGGGGTACGAGCAGTACTTC; CDR3aa: CASRKPGGYEQYF
d_gene: TRBD1; j_gene: TRBJ1-2; v_gene: TRBV6-5; abundance: NA; CDR3nt: TGTGCCAGCAGCCTACGACAGGGAGTCTTCTCTGGCTACACCTTC; CDR3aa: CASSLRQGVFSGYTF
d_gene: TRBD1; j_gene: TRBJ1-2; v_gene: TRBV2; abundance: NA; CDR3nt: TGTGCCACTACAGGGGTGTATGGCTACACCTTC; CDR3aa: CATTGVYGYTF
d_gene: NA; j_gene: TRBJ2-2; v_gene: TRBV27; abundance: NA; CDR3nt: TGTGCCAGCAGTTTCTGGTCGGACACCGGGGAGCTGTTTTTT; CDR3aa: CASSFWSDTGELFF